This passage covers 25 T cell receptor beta chains from one sample sequenced in a study of response to subunit inactivated influenza vaccine. From the RT-PCR reads, TCRdb called clonotypes with MiXCR, one entry per CDR3 protein. The table includes about 570,000 distinct CDR3 sequences, around 11% detected once. The sequenced sample was PBMCs from blood, obtained on the day of vaccination. These TCRs come from a man aged 45-60 years who received an inactivated influenza vaccine.

This clonotype was counted at least ten times. This chain uses TRBV29-1 with TRBJ2-5; 8 bases map to TRBD1. The V gene's germline CDR1 is SQVTM and CDR2 ANQGSEA. The V gene end was trimmed by 8 bases and the J gene end by 2 bases; junction bases not matched to a gene: 10. CDR3 length equals 14 residues. CDR3 loop: CSTRQGTIQETQYF. The DNA for the CDR3 is TGCAGCACCAGACAGGGGACAATACAAGAGACCCAGTACTTC.

This clonotype was observed a handful of times. The V and J genes are TRBV15 and TRBJ1-4, with no clear D. Germline lookup yields CDR1 LNHNV and CDR2 YYDKDF (reference sequence). Trimming removed 0 bases at V and 6 bases at J, with 11 bases between. This CDR3 has 15 amino acids. The CDR3 nucleotides are TGTGCCACCAGCAGAGAGTGGCCGCTAGATGAAAAACTGTTTTTT. It translates to CATSREWPLDEKLFF.

This clonotype was observed at least ten times. This chain connects TRBV11-2 to TRBJ1-1; the D gene is possibly TRBD1 (5 bases). V was trimmed by 3 bases and J by 0 bases, leaving 11 bases between them. The CDR3 spans 15 residues. Germline V gene sequence: CDR1 SGHAT, CDR2 FQNNGV. CDR3 nucleotide sequence: TGTGCCAGCAGCTTTTGGACACAAATGAACACTGAAGCTTTCTTT. Protein: CASSFWTQMNTEAFF.

This clonotype was counted a few times. The V gene is TRBV24-1, the J gene TRBJ2-1, with TRBD1 matching over 7 bases. The germline gives CDR1 KGHDR, CDR2 SFDVKD. Trimming cost V 3 bases and J 4 bases; bases outside gene matches: 5. This CDR3 spans 15 amino acids. CDR3 DNA: TGTGCCACCAGTGATCGGGACAGAGAATACAATGAGCAGTTCTTC. Amino acids: CATSDRDREYNEQFF.

This clonotype was recorded at least ten times. V is TRBV20-1 and J is TRBJ2-1; the match to TRBD2 covers 8 bases. Germline assignment: CDR1 DFQATT and CDR2 SNEGSKA (reference sequence). The junction had 4 bases not matched to a gene; V was cut back by 6 bases and J by 0 bases. There are 14 residues in the CDR3. DNA for the CDR3: TGCAGTGCAACCGGGACTAGCTCCTACAATGAGCAGTTCTTC. This translates into CSATGTSSYNEQFF.

This clonotype was counted a few times. The chain combines TRBV6-1 with TRBJ2-5; D is possibly TRBD1 (6 bases). The V gene's germline CDR1 is MNHNS and CDR2 SASEGT. The V end was cut by 9 bases, the J end by 4 bases, with 15 bases between. The CDR3 is made up of 13 amino acids. Here the CDR3 reads CASSDSLAETQYF. The CDR3 coding sequence is TGTGCCAGTTCGGACAGCCTGGCAGAGACCCAGTACTTC.

This rearrangement joins TRBV3-1 to TRBJ1-2; D uncertain. This CDR3 contains 15 residues. Germline CDR1 reads LGHDT; CDR2 reads YNNKEL (reference sequence). Trimming removed 1 base at V and 6 bases at J, with 15 bases between. The DNA of the CDR3 is TGTGCCAGCAGCCAAGGGGTCCGGGGTCCTGATGGCTACACCTTC. This codes for CASSQGVRGPDGYTF.

The gene calls are TRBV20-1 and TRBJ2-4, with D possibly being TRBD1 or TRBD2 (7 bases each). There are 16 residues in the CDR3. The V gene lost 0 bases and the J gene lost 7 bases, with 19 bases spanning the gap. From germline, CDR1 is DFQATT and CDR2 SNEGSKA (reference sequence). The CDR3 DNA reads as TGCAGTGCTAGAGATATGGGGGAGGGGGCTCTGAACATTCAGTACTTC. Translation gives CSARDMGEGALNIQYF.

This clonotype has just a few counts. The V and J genes are TRBV7-9 and TRBJ1-2; D gene uncertain. Deletions cut 0 bases from V and 4 bases from J, with 6 bases between. The CDR3 totals 13 residues. Germline values: CDR1 SEHNR, CDR2 FQNEAQ (reference sequence). Here the CDR3 reads CASSLARSYGYTF. Written as DNA, the CDR3 is TGTGCCAGCAGCTTAGCCAGATCCTATGGCTACACCTTC.

There are many counts of this clonotype. CDR3 nucleotides: TGTGCCAGCAGTTTCAGTGGATCTGGAAACACCATATATTTT. As protein: CASSFSGSGNTIYF. J is TRBJ1-3 and V is TRBV12-3 or TRBV12-4; D gene uncertain. This CDR3 comprises 14 residues. Trimming pared 3 bases from V and 1 base from J, leaving 7 bases between.

This clonotype was seen a few times. The V call is TRBV20-1, the J call TRBJ2-7, with TRBD2 matching over 14 bases. The CDR3 is 14 amino acids. With V trimmed by 5 bases and J by 7 bases, 7 bases remained unmatched. Per the germline V gene, CDR1 is DFQATT and CDR2 is SNEGSKA (reference sequence). This CDR3 reads CSAVPGLAGDEQYF. In DNA form, the CDR3 reads TGCAGTGCTGTCCCGGGACTAGCGGGAGATGAGCAGTACTTC.

A note on this clonotype: The conserved closing phenylalanine or tryptophan is absent in this CDR3, likely reflecting a read error. The rearrangement joins TRBV7-8 to TRBJ2-3, with D tentatively TRBD1 (6 bases). Per the germline V gene, CDR1 is SGHVS and CDR2 is FQNEAQ. V lost 3 bases to trimming and J lost 6 bases, with 13 bases between them. The CDR3 is 14 amino acids. The CDR3 DNA reads TGTGCCAGCAGCTTCACCCACAGGGATGATACGCAGTATTTA. As protein: CASSFTHRDDTQYL.

The chain couples TRBV3-1 to TRBJ2-5; D not certain. Germline V gene lookup returns CDR1 LGHDT and CDR2 YNNKEL (reference sequence). V lost 2 bases to trimming and J lost 6 bases, with 7 bases between them. This CDR3 comprises 12 residues. In DNA, the CDR3 is TGTGCCAGCAGCCAAAACCGGAAGACCCAGTACTTC. It yields the protein CASSQNRKTQYF.

The V call is TRBV7-3, the J call TRBJ2-6; D uncertain. CDR1 SGHTA and CDR2 FQGTGA come from the germline V gene. V lost 8 bases to trimming and J lost 1 base, with 12 bases between them. This CDR3 is built from 15 residues. In DNA, the CDR3 is TGTGCCAGCGGACCCGGGTGGTCTGGGGCCAACGTCCTGACTTTC. Translated: CASGPGWSGANVLTF.

There are a few counts of this clonotype. The rearrangement joins TRBV28 to TRBJ2-7; TRBD1 might be the D (6 bases). Germline loops: CDR1 MDHEN, CDR2 SYDVKM. V gave up 6 bases and J gave up 0 bases, with 18 bases separating them. The CDR3 has 16 amino acids. The CDR3 nucleotides read TGTGCCAGCAGGCATCACCTTAGGGGGAGCTCCTACGAGCAGTACTTC. Translating gives CASRHHLRGSSYEQYF.

The rearrangement uses TRBV20-1 and TRBJ2-3; D not resolved. The CDR3 spans 14 residues. Germline lookup yields CDR1 DFQATT and CDR2 SNEGSKA (reference sequence). V shed 3 bases and J shed 0 bases, with 10 bases lying between them. CDR3 region: CSASGIASTDTQYF. CDR3 DNA sequence: TGCAGTGCTAGCGGCATCGCTAGCACAGATACGCAGTATTTT.

The gene calls are TRBV20-1 and TRBJ2-5; D call uncertain. This CDR3 has 13 residues. Between the trimmed V and J ends, which lost 1 base and 3 bases, there was a span of 9 bases. CDR1 is DFQATT and CDR2 is SNEGSKA in the germline V gene (reference sequence). CDR3 bases: TGCAGTGCTAGAGCTAACCTAAAAGAGACCCAGTACTTC. Translated, it gives CSARANLKETQYF.

This clonotype was counted many times. CDR3 bases: TGCGCGTATGATTGGGGATCAGATACGCAGTATTTT. Amino acids: CAYDWGSDTQYF. The rearrangement links TRBV29-1 to TRBJ2-3, with no clear D. The germline V gene encodes CDR1 SQVTM and CDR2 ANQGSEA. CDR3 size: 12 residues.

This chain uses TRBV27 with TRBJ2-5; perhaps TRBD1 as D (6 bases). Germline V gives CDR1 MNHEY, CDR2 SMNVEV (reference sequence). There are 15 residues in the CDR3. Trimming shortened V by 6 bases and J by 3 bases, and 17 bases separated the two germline ends. CDR3 protein: CASSPQSRGEETQYF. The CDR3 DNA follows: TGTGCCAGCAGCCCCCAGTCCAGGGGAGAAGAGACCCAGTACTTC.

This chain connects TRBV9 to TRBJ2-5, with D possibly TRBD2 on 5 matching bases. Trimming removed 3 bases from V and 2 bases from J, with 11 bases in between. The CDR3 spans 14 residues. Germline values: CDR1 SGDLS, CDR2 YYNGEE. For the CDR3, the DNA is TGTGCCAGCAGCGGCGCGGGTAGACAAGAGACCCAGTACTTC. Its protein is CASSGAGRQETQYF.

The gene calls are TRBV6-2 or TRBV6-3 and TRBJ2-1, with D unclear. The germline gives CDR1 MNHEY, CDR2 SVGEGT. Between the trimmed V and J ends, which lost 6 bases and 0 bases, there was a span of 12 bases. This CDR3 is built from 15 residues. CDR3 in DNA: TGTGCCAGCAGACCCCTAGGAAGCTCCTACAATGAGCAGTTCTTC. The encoded protein is CASRPLGSSYNEQFF.

This clonotype was seen a few times. J is TRBJ2-7 and V is TRBV18; no clear D gene. V lost 2 bases, J lost 3 bases, and 11 bases lay in between. CDR3 length: 14 residues. Germline V lookup: CDR1 KGHSH, CDR2 LQKENI. CDR3 protein: CASSPVLGGYEQYF. The DNA for the CDR3 is TGTGCCAGCTCACCAGTTCTGGGTGGCTACGAGCAGTACTTC.

This clonotype was counted a few times. V and J are TRBV6-1 and TRBJ2-1, with 8 nucleotides matching TRBD2. CDR1 and CDR2 (germline): MNHNS, SASEGT. J lost 8 bases, V lost 6 bases, and 6 bases had no gene match. The CDR3 is made up of 13 amino acids. The CDR3 region has the DNA TGTGCCAGCAGAAGGACTAGCTTCTATGAGCAGTTCTTC. This translates into CASRRTSFYEQFF.

This clonotype was seen many times. This sequence joins TRBV6-5 and TRBJ1-5; a weak D match, TRBD1 (5 bases). The ends were cut back, 0 bases at V and 0 bases at J, with 12 bases in the middle. The germline V gene encodes CDR1 MNHEY and CDR2 SVGAGI. CDR3 length: 17 amino acids. The CDR3 DNA reads as TGTGCCAGCAGTTACTCGGCAGGACATTATAGCAATCAGCCCCAGCATTTT. Amino acid sequence: CASSYSAGHYSNQPQHF.

This clonotype showed up just a few times. The V gene is TRBV20-1, the J gene TRBJ2-5; 7 nucleotides agree with TRBD2. This CDR3 has 16 residues. The junction had 12 bases not matched to a gene; V was cut back by 4 bases and J by 1 base. Germline loops: CDR1 DFQATT, CDR2 SNEGSKA (reference sequence). The CDR3 sequence: CSATGGLDVLQETQYF. The CDR3 nucleotides are TGCAGTGCTACGGGAGGCCTGGACGTCCTCCAAGAGACCCAGTACTTC.